Listed here are 14 T cell receptor beta chains from one sample, sequenced in a study of tumor-infiltrating lymphocytes in primary liver carcinoma. A constant-region primer primed TCR beta cDNA synthesis from around 500 ng of total RNA. Nested multiplex PCR, run for three rounds with slightly modified ARM-PCR, yielded TCR beta libraries. The two initial PCR rounds, around 11 cycles each, used TRBV1-TRBV30 forward and C-beta reverse primers. Via MiXCR, TCRdb re-called the multiplex PCR reads, giving one row per CDR3 protein. The data contain 330,000 or so distinct CDR3 sequences, 65% of them singletons. Both blood RNA, taken from unsorted whole blood, and germline DNA were extracted. The sequencing sample was made of peripheral blood. These receptors were obtained from a man in his forties or fifties with primary liver carcinoma and hepatitis B virus infection.

The V call is TRBV7-9, the J call TRBJ1-6; 9 bases line up with TRBD1. The CDR3 loop spans 15 amino acids. Trimming removed 5 bases from V and 5 bases from J; junction bases left unmatched: 4. Per germline, CDR1 SEHNR and CDR2 FQNEAQ (reference sequence). The CDR3 DNA reads as TGTGCCAGCAGCCAACAGGGGGCAGATAATTCACCCCTCCACTTT. Translated: CASSQQGADNSPLHF.

In this sample, this clonotype turned up a few times. V usage is TRBV6-1 and J usage is TRBJ2-3, with D unresolved. The length of the CDR3 is 13 residues. Trimming removed 7 bases at V and 0 bases at J, with 8 bases between. Germline V gene data show CDR1 as MNHNS and CDR2 as SASEGT. CDR3: CASKDLSTDTQYF. CDR3 nucleotides: TGTGCCAGCAAAGACCTTAGCACAGATACGCAGTATTTT.

Regarding this clonotype: A much larger clonotype is one base distant, so this may be a read error. The V gene is TRBV4-3, the J gene TRBJ2-5, with D possibly being TRBD1 (5 bases). CDR3 length: 13 amino acids. The germline V gene has CDR1 LGHNA and CDR2 YSLEER. CDR3 residues: CASRQAAGETQYF. The CDR3 DNA sequence: TGCGCCAGCCGCCAAGCAGCAGGGGAGACCCAGTACTTC.

This clonotype occurred a few times. A much more abundant neighbour one base away suggests this may be a read error. The chain's CDR3 is CSIVAGYGETQYF. The CDR3 bases are TGCAGCATTGTTGCAGGGTATGGGGAGACCCAGTACTTC. The gene calls are TRBV29-1 and TRBJ2-5, with D perhaps matching TRBD1 (5 bases). The germline gives CDR1 SQVTM, CDR2 ANQGSEA. V was clipped by 8 bases and J by 5 bases, with 18 bases between them. The length of the CDR3 is 13 residues.

The chain recombines TRBV11-2 with TRBJ2-7, with a tentative D call TRBD2 (6 bases). In germline, CDR1 is SGHAT, CDR2 FQNNGV. The CDR3 covers 16 residues. CDR3 residues: CASSLVGRSWSYEQCV. In DNA, the CDR3 is TGTGCCAGCAGCTTAGTTGGGAGGAGTTGGTCCTACGAGCAGTGCGTC.

The V and J genes are TRBV11-2 and TRBJ2-7; 8 nucleotides agree with TRBD2. V dropped 10 bases and J dropped 3; count of bases not matched to a gene: 14. Per germline, CDR1 SGHAT and CDR2 FQNNGV. This CDR3 comprises 15 residues. The DNA of the CDR3 is TGTGCCATCACCCTTCGGGGGGGTAACATCTACGAGCAGTACTTC. This codes for CAITLRGGNIYEQYF.

This clonotype was counted ten times or more. This chain links TRBV29-1 with TRBJ2-7; D gene unclear. Germline V gives CDR1 SQVTM, CDR2 ANQGSEA. The V and J ends lost 6 bases and 3 bases respectively, with 18 bases between them. The CDR3 extends over 14 amino acids. In DNA form, the CDR3 reads TGCAGCGTATACCTCCAATCGTCTTACTACGAGCAGTACTTC. Amino acid sequence: CSVYLQSSYYEQYF.

V and J are TRBV11-2 and TRBJ1-2; D is undetermined. Germline V gives CDR1 SGHAT, CDR2 FQNNGV. Between the trimmed V and J ends, which lost 6 bases and 5 bases, there was a span of 10 bases. The CDR3 runs 12 residues. The CDR3 DNA is TGTGCCAGCAGGCTAGGACCTTATGGCTACACCTTC. Its protein is CASRLGPYGYTF.

This clonotype was seen ten or more times. This chain connects TRBV6-1 to TRBJ2-2, with TRBD1 matching 11 bases. The CDR3 has 16 residues. CDR1 MNHNS and CDR2 SASEGT come from the germline V gene. J lost 6 bases, V lost 6 bases, and 9 bases had no gene match. This chain's CDR3 is CASSAERTGGPGELFF. The CDR3 DNA follows: TGTGCCAGCAGCGCTGAACGGACAGGGGGCCCCGGGGAGCTGTTTTTT.

As to this clonotype: Germline and junction disagree at one end, which may indicate a read error. The V and J genes are TRBV11-1 and TRBJ1-6; D is unclear. Germline CDR1 and CDR2: SGHAT and FQDESV (reference sequence). This CDR3 is built from 14 residues. The CDR3 DNA follows: TGTGTCAGCAGCGACCGACACGCCTATTCACCCCTCCACTTT. It is translated as CVSSDRHAYSPLHF.

A note on this clonotype: The CDR3 carries no conserved terminal phenylalanine or tryptophan, so it likely arises from a read error. The V call is TRBV5-1, the J call TRBJ2-5, with 7 bases that match TRBD2. The CDR3 has 14 amino acids. V dropped 7 bases and J dropped 3; count of bases not matched to a gene: 9. The germline V gene has CDR1 SGHRS and CDR2 YFSETQ. CDR3 in amino acids: CASGTGTTKETQYS. CDR3 in DNA: TGCGCCAGCGGGACCGGGACTACCAAAGAGACCCAGTACTCC.

This clonotype was counted between two and nine times. A much larger clone differs from this one at a single base, so this may be a read error. This chain joins TRBV6-5 and TRBJ2-2, with unresolved D. The CDR3 has 15 residues. Germline CDR1 MNHEY, CDR2 SVGAGI. The CDR3 DNA follows: TGTGCCGGCAGTTATAGAAGCCTGGACACCGGGGAGCTGTTTTTT. Translation gives CAGSYRSLDTGELFF.

The chain couples TRBV13 to TRBJ2-1; TRBD2 is a possible D gene (6 bases). Between the trimmed V and J ends, which lost 6 bases and 4 bases, there was a span of 13 bases. The CDR3 consists of 14 residues. Looked up from germline, CDR1 is PRHDT and CDR2 is FYEKMQ (reference sequence). The CDR3 here is CASSLKGTYNEQFF. The CDR3 DNA follows: TGTGCCAGCAGTCTTAAGGGGACTTACAATGAGCAGTTCTTC.

The CDR3 reads CASSLRGGPFNEQFF. CDR3 nucleotides: TGTGCCAGCAGCCTACGGGGAGGGCCATTCAATGAGCAGTTCTTC. This chain links TRBV11-1 with TRBJ2-1; 7 bases match TRBD2. The CDR3 is made up of 15 amino acids. Germline loops: CDR1 SGHAT, CDR2 FQDESV (reference sequence). Trimming removed 5 bases from V and 6 bases from J; junction bases left unmatched: 10.